This TCR beta chain was sequenced in a study of T cells in localized non-small cell lung cancer. Germline assignment: CDR1 MNHNS and CDR2 SASEGT. This CDR3 spans 14 amino acids. The V end lost 5 bases, the J end lost 0 bases, and 8 bases lay between the germline ends. In regard to this clone: Its antigen is as yet unknown.

Study results and caveats: Heterogeneity remains possible because sequencing was limited to only one tumor region. Appearing in adjacent lung were a median roughly 60 of the top 100 tumor clones. Higher blood T cell density tracked longer overall survival. Among the tissues sampled, uninvolved adjacent lung had the highest T cell clonality, above tumor.

Repertoires were generated with immunoSEQ multiplex PCR, while TCRdb's copy carries only in-frame clones and drops some. Of under 65,000 clones listed, about 83% are singletons. Source: peripheral blood, taken before any cancer treatment. The J gene is TRBJ1-5, the V gene TRBV6-1; D perhaps matches TRBD1 (5 bases). This TCR derives from a female donor of 60 years or more with stage II squamous cell lung carcinoma. DNA of the CDR3: TGTGCCAGCAGTAGGGACTATAGCAATCAGCCCCAGCATTTT. This translates into CASSRDYSNQPQHF.